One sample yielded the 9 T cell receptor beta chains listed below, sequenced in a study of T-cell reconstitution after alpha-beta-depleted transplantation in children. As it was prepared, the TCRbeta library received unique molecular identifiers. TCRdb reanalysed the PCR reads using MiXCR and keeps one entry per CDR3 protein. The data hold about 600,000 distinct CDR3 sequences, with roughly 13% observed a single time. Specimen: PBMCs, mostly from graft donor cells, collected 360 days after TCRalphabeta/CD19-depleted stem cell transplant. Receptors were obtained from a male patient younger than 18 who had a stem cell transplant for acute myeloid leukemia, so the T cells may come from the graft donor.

CDR3: CASSQGLAGELFF. The DNA of the CDR3 is TGTGCCAGCAGCCAGGGACTAGCCGGGGAGCTGTTTTTT. The chain links TRBV14 to TRBJ2-2; 8 nucleotides match TRBD2. V was clipped by 3 bases and J by 6 bases; unmatched bases: 0. Germline V gene sequence: CDR1 SGHDN, CDR2 FVKESK. This CDR3 region has 13 residues.

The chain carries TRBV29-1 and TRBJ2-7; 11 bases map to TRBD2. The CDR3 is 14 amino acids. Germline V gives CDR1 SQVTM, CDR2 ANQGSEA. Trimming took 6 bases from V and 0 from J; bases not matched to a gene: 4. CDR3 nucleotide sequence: TGCAGCGTGGTGGGACTAGCGGTCTCCTACGAGCAGTACTTC. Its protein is CSVVGLAVSYEQYF.

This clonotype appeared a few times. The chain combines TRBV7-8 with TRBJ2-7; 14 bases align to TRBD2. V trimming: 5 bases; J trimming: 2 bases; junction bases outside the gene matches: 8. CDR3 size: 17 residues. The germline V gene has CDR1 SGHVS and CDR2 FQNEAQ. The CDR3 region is CASSLGLAGASAYEQYF. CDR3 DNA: TGTGCCAGCAGCCTGGGACTAGCGGGAGCATCGGCCTACGAGCAGTACTTC. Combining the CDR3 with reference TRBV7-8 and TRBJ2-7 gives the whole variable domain GAGVSQSPRYKVAKRGQDVALRCDPISGHVSLFWYQQALGQGPEFLTYFQNEAQLDKSGLPSDRFFAERPEGSVSTLKIQRTQQEDSAVYLCASSLGLAGASAYEQYFGPGTRLTVT.

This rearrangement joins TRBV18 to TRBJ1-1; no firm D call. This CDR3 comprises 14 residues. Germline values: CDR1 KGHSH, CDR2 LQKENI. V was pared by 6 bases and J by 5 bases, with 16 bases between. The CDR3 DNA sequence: TGTGCCAGCTCCTTGAAAGCGGTGGGTACTGAAGCTTTCTTT. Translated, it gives CASSLKAVGTEAFF. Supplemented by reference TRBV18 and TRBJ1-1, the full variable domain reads NAGVMQNPRHLVRRRGQEARLRCSPMKGHSHVYWYRQLPEEGLKFMVYLQKENIIDESGMPKERFSAEFPKEGPSILRIQQVVRGDSAAYFCASSLKAVGTEAFFGQGTRLTVV.

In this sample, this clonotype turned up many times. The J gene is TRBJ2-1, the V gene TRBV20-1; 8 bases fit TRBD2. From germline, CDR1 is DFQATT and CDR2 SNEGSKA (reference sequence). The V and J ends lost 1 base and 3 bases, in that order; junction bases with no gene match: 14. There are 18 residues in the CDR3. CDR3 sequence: CSARGGAGAGGLYNEQFF. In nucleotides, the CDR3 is TGCAGTGCTAGAGGGGGTGCAGGGGCGGGAGGTCTCTACAATGAGCAGTTCTTC.

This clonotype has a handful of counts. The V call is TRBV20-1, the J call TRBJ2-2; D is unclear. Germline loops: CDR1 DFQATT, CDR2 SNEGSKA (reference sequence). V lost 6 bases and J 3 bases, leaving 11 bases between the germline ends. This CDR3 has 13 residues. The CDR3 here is CSAAEIYTGELFF. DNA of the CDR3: TGCAGTGCCGCGGAGATTTACACCGGGGAGCTGTTTTTT.

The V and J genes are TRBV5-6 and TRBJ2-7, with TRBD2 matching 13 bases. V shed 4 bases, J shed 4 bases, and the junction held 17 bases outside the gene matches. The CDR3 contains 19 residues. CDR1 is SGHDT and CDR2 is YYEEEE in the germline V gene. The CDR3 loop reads CASSPIQGLAGVEIYEQYF. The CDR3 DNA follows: TGTGCCAGCAGCCCAATACAAGGACTAGCGGGAGTGGAGATATACGAGCAGTACTTC.

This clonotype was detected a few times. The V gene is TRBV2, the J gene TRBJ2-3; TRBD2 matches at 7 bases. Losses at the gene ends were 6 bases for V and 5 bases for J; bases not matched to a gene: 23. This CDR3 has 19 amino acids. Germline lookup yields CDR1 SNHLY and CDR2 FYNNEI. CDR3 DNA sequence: TGTGCCAGCAGCGGCCTCGGGCTAGCGGCCCCTAAAAAGGGAGATACGCAGTATTTT. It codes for CASSGLGLAAPKKGDTQYF.

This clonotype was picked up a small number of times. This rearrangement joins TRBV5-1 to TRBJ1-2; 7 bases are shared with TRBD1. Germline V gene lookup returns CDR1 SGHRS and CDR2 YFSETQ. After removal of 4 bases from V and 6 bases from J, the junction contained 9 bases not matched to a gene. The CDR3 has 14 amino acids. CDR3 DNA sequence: TGCGCCAGCAGCGGGACGACAGGGACCAATGGCTACACCTTC. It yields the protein CASSGTTGTNGYTF.